These T cell receptor beta chains were read from a single sample in a study of blood T cell repertoires in COVID-19. Profiling relied on immunoSEQ multiplex PCR, and the TCRdb table lists in-frame clones only, not all of them. The sample lists under 300,000 clones; roughly 89% were seen once. The sequenced material came from PBMCs or T cells enriched from blood (not recorded which). Receptor source: an older woman who had recovered from COVID-19. CDR3s include the opening cysteine and the closing phenylalanine or tryptophan. The order of the fields is V gene, D gene, clone size, J gene, CDR3 DNA, CDR3 protein. The D gene is left open where the match is weak. Clone size is given for some rows only: seen once, a few or many times, or a class if the clone is expanded.

TRBV6-5	NA	NA	TRBJ2-3	TGTGCCAGCAGTTACGACAGAACGGTGGGCACAGATACGCAGTATTTT	CASSYDRTVGTDTQYF
TRBV5-1	TRBD1	NA	TRBJ1-4	TGCGCCAGCAGCTCCGGGACAGGGGGTTTCGAAAAACTGTTTTTT	CASSSGTGGFEKLFF
TRBV18	TRBD2	NA	TRBJ2-7	TGTGCCACCGGCGGGGGATCGTCCTACGAGCAGTACTTC	CATGGGSSYEQYF
TRBV27	NA	NA	TRBJ1-1	TGTGCCAGCAGTTTATCGAGGGCTAACACTGAAGCTTTCTTT	CASSLSRANTEAFF
TRBV9	NA	NA	TRBJ1-3	TGTGCCAGCAGCGTACATCGGAGCTCTGGAAACACCATATATTTT	CASSVHRSSGNTIYF
TRBV5-6	NA	NA	TRBJ1-1	TGTGCCAGCAGTCTGGGGGCCCACACTGAAGCTTTCTTT	CASSLGAHTEAFF
TRBV6-5	TRBD1	once	TRBJ1-2	TGTGCCAGCAGTTACAAGGACAGGGGCTATGGCTACACCTTC	CASSYKDRGYGYTF
TRBV19	NA	once	TRBJ2-7	TGTGCCAGTACCCTGACGGGCTCCTACGAGCAGTACTTC	CASTLTGSYEQYF
TRBV20-1	NA	NA	TRBJ1-2	TGCAGTGCTAGTGATGGAACAGGGCTTGGCTACACCTTC	CSASDGTGLGYTF
TRBV28	NA	NA	TRBJ1-1	TGTGCCAGCAGTGGAAGCGGGTTAGGAGCTTTCTTT	CASSGSGLGAFF
TRBV7-2	NA	NA	TRBJ2-3	TGTGCCAGCACCGCGACAGCTTATACGCAGTATTTT	CASTATAYTQYF
TRBV29-1	NA	NA	TRBJ1-2	TGCAGCGTTGATAACGGTCTGGACTATGGCTACACCTTC	CSVDNGLDYGYTF
TRBV5-6	TRBD2	NA	TRBJ2-2	TGTGCCAGCAGCTGGATGGTAGCGGGGATTAACACCGGGGAGCTGTTTTTT	CASSWMVAGINTGELFF
TRBV5-1	NA	NA	TRBJ1-1	TGCGCCAGCAGCTCCGACAGACTGAACACTGAAGCTTTCTTT	CASSSDRLNTEAFF
TRBV19	TRBD1	once	TRBJ2-1	TGTGCCAGTAGTATTGTTGCGACAGGGGGATACAATGAGCAGTTCTTC	CASSIVATGGYNEQFF
TRBV29-1	TRBD2	NA	TRBJ2-3	TGCAGCGTTGATAACTCCGCGACTAGCGGGGGGGCCGGGGATACGCAGTATTTT	CSVDNSATSGGAGDTQYF
TRBV9	NA	NA	TRBJ1-3	TGTGCCAGCAGCGTAGAGGGTGGAGGGTCTCATGGAAACACCATATATTTT	CASSVEGGGSHGNTIYF
TRBV28	TRBD1	NA	TRBJ1-5	TGTGCCAGCAGTACGGGACAGGGTCCATTCAATCAGCCCCAGCATTTT	CASSTGQGPFNQPQHF
TRBV7-2	TRBD2	NA	TRBJ2-7	TGTGCCAGCAGCTCGGCTAGCGGGGCCTACGAGCAGTACTTC	CASSSASGAYEQYF
TRBV24-1	TRBD2	NA	TRBJ2-1	TGTGCCACCAGTGACCTCACTAGCGGAGGGCATGAGCAGTTCTTC	CATSDLTSGGHEQFF
TRBV15	NA	NA	TRBJ2-2	TGTGCCACCAGCCGGCGGGGGAACACCGGGGAGCTGTTTTTT	CATSRRGNTGELFF
TRBV7-2	TRBD2	NA	TRBJ2-4	TGTGCCAGCAGCTTAGATGTTAGCGGGAGGGGCGGGATTCAGTACTTC	CASSLDVSGRGGIQYF